The clone carrying this T cell receptor beta chain was seen more than once but under ten times. Its antigen is currently unknown. The sample belongs to a study of identical twins. CDR1 and CDR2 from the germline V gene are SEHNR and FQNEAQ (reference sequence). CDR3 length equals 15 residues. V lost 1 base to trimming and J lost 2 bases, with 11 bases between them. TCRdb reanalysed the 5' RACE reads using MiXCR and keeps one entry per CDR3 protein. Among around 530,000 distinct CDR3 sequences, 13% to 15% were seen once, and the ten largest hold around 0.4%. Broader study findings: Whereas memory repertoires showed no such difference, abundant cord blood beta clonotypes carried fewer insertions.

The same data also contributed to another study, on yellow fever vaccine responses in identical twins.

The V and J genes are TRBV7-9 and TRBJ2-5; D gene uncertain. Sequencing was performed on CD4+ T cells sorted from blood. This TCR was sampled from a woman between 18 and 30 years old in good health. The DNA of the CDR3 is TGTGCCAGCAGCTTAGGGCAAGGCGAACAAGAGACCCAGTACTTC. It encodes CASSLGQGEQETQYF.